Listed below are T cell receptor beta chains from one sample, sequenced in a study of vaccination effects on CD4 cells after COVID-19. These TCRs are of unknown antigen specificity. Data came from immunoSEQ multiplex PCR; TCRdb stores just in-frame clones and leaves some out. The sample carries about 45,000 clones, around 78% recorded once. The sample here was CD4+ T cells from PBMCs cultured with SARS-CoV-2 spike peptides, taken before COVID-19 vaccination. These receptors came from a human donor who received a COVID-19 vaccine. Both conserved end residues are part of each CDR3. D genes are given only for firm matches. Rows may omit the clone size; those that give it use once, few, many or a size class.

CDR3 length,clone size,V gene,D gene,J gene,CDR3 DNA,CDR3 protein
19,few,TRBV7-3,TRBD2,TRBJ2-2,TGTGCCAGCAGCACCCGGACTAGCGGGGGGGCGGGAGGCACCGGGGAGCTGTTTTTT,CASSTRTSGGAGGTGELFF
14,few,TRBV5-1,.,TRBJ1-1,TGCGCCAGCAGCTTGGATCAGGGGAGGACTGAAGCTTTCTTT,CASSLDQGRTEAFF
13,.,TRBV18,.,TRBJ2-5,TGTGCCAGCTCACCACCGGGGGAAGAGACCCAGTACTTC,CASSPPGEETQYF
12,few,TRBV10-1,TRBD1,TRBJ2-3,TGCGCCAGCAGTAGGGGACAGGGACCGCAGTATTTT,CASSRGQGPQYF
15,.,TRBV6-6,.,TRBJ1-2,TGTGCCAGCAGTTACTCCCCGGGCCCAGTCTATGGCTACACCTTC,CASSYSPGPVYGYTF
16,.,TRBV9,.,TRBJ1-4,TGTGCCAGCAGCGAGTGGGGTGGGGGAACTAATGAAAAACTGTTTTTT,CASSEWGGGTNEKLFF
13,.,TRBV13,.,TRBJ1-5,TGTGCCAGCAGCTTAGGCAGTAATCAGCCCCAGCATTTT,CASSLGSNQPQHF
16,once,TRBV18,.,TRBJ1-6,TGTGCCAGCTCATGGTCGAGTGGCTCCTATAATTCACCCCTCCACTTT,CASSWSSGSYNSPLHF
15,.,TRBV7-9,.,TRBJ2-4,TGTGCCAGCAGCTTAGGAGGCAGGGACAAAAACATTCAGTACTTC,CASSLGGRDKNIQYF
15,.,TRBV28,TRBD2,TRBJ2-1,TGTGCCAGCAGGCCCGATCCGGGACTAGCGCATGAGCAGTTCTTC,CASRPDPGLAHEQFF
14,few,TRBV6-6,.,TRBJ1-3,TGTGCCTCCAAATCGGGGAGCAGCGGAAACACCATATATTTT,CASKSGSSGNTIYF
13,few,TRBV19,TRBD1,TRBJ1-2,TGTGCCAGTACCGGGACAGGGACGTTCGGCTACACCTTC,CASTGTGTFGYTF
14,.,TRBV5-1,TRBD1,TRBJ1-1,TGCGCCAGCAAACCGACAGGGGGGAACACTGAAGCTTTCTTT,CASKPTGGNTEAFF
15,.,TRBV6-6,TRBD2,TRBJ2-1,TGTGCCAGCAGTCAAAGACTAGCGGGGCTCAATGAGCAGTTCTTC,CASSQRLAGLNEQFF
11,.,TRBV20-1,.,TRBJ2-3,TGCAGTGCCCCGGACGCTCCGCAGCAGTATTTT,CSAPDAPQQYF
14,.,TRBV5-1,.,TRBJ1-2,TGCGCCAGCAGCTTTAACACACAGGGCTATGGCTACACCTTC,CASSFNTQGYGYTF
18,once,TRBV11-2,TRBD1,TRBJ1-1,TGTGCCAGCAGCCCCATCCCCGGGACAGGGGGAATGAACACTGAAGCTTTCTTT,CASSPIPGTGGMNTEAFF
15,.,TRBV6-1,.,TRBJ2-4,TGTGCCAGCAGTGACATAGGGACACTCGTAGCGGTTCAGTACTTC,CASSDIGTLVAVQYF
14,.,TRBV29-1,.,TRBJ2-3,TGCAGCGTTGTAAGTGGGGGGGCCATAGATACGCAGTATTTT,CSVVSGGAIDTQYF
17,once,TRBV5-4,TRBD2,TRBJ2-3,TGTGCCAGCAGCTTGGTCGGCGGGGGGTCTAGCACAGATACGCAGTATTTT,CASSLVGGGSSTDTQYF